This passage covers 11 T cell receptor beta chains from one sample sequenced in a study of blood T cell repertoires in COVID-19. The repertoire was sequenced with immunoSEQ multiplex PCR; TCRdb's copy has only in-frame clones and lacks some. Here the sample spans about 240,000 clones, 83% being singletons. Sequenced: peripheral blood. Receptors were obtained from a human donor in a cohort sampled during active COVID-19.

The chain links TRBV10-1 to TRBJ1-1; 8 bases match TRBD1. The CDR3 length is 13 residues. The germline V gene has CDR1 WNHNN and CDR2 SYGVQD (reference sequence). J gave up 11 bases and V 6 bases, and 11 bases lay outside the gene matches. The CDR3 coding sequence is TGCGCCAGCAGCCCAGGGGGCACTATGTCGGCTTTCTTT. Amino acids: CASSPGGTMSAFF.

The rearrangement uses TRBV19 and TRBJ2-5; TRBD1 matches 9 bases. V lost 6 bases and J lost 5; bases outside the gene matches: 4. The CDR3 length is 13 residues. Per the germline V gene, CDR1 is LNHDA and CDR2 is SQIVND (reference sequence). CDR3 DNA: TGTGCCAGTAGCCCGACAGGGGGGGAGACCCAGTACTTC. Translating gives CASSPTGGETQYF.

This clone was seen once. CDR3: CASSSGQGWDEKLFF. The CDR3 nucleotides read TGTGCCAGCAGCTCCGGACAGGGATGGGATGAAAAACTGTTTTTT. The chain has TRBV7-8 and TRBJ1-4, with TRBD1 matching 8 bases. The germline CDR1 and CDR2 sequences are SGHVS and FQNEAQ. Losses at the gene ends were 4 bases for V and 6 bases for J; bases not matched to a gene: 7. This CDR3 contains 15 residues.

The chain recombines TRBV5-4 with TRBJ2-5; 12 nucleotides line up with TRBD2. The J segment lost 7 bases and the V segment lost 0 bases, leaving 4 bases of the junction unmatched. The germline V gene encodes CDR1 SGHNT and CDR2 YYREEE (reference sequence). The CDR3 spans 15 residues. The CDR3: CASSLGLAGDGTQYF. CDR3 coding DNA: TGTGCCAGCAGCTTGGGACTAGCGGGAGACGGGACCCAGTACTTC.

The chain carries TRBV10-2 and TRBJ2-5; 7 positions match TRBD1. CDR1 and CDR2 from the germline V gene are WSHSY and SAAADI. Trimming cost V 6 bases and J 5 bases; bases outside gene matches: 9. The CDR3 consists of 14 residues. This CDR3 is CASRAPTGEETQYF. The CDR3 DNA follows: TGCGCCAGCAGGGCCCCCACAGGGGAGGAGACCCAGTACTTC.

The CDR3 sequence: CASSGGTPSTDTQYF. Written as DNA, the CDR3 is TGTGCCAGCAGTGGGGGGACACCTAGCACAGATACGCAGTATTTT. The chain uses TRBV2 and TRBJ2-3; D perhaps matches TRBD1 (6 bases). Trimming stripped 4 bases from V and 0 bases from J, with 11 bases between. The germline CDR1 and CDR2 sequences are SNHLY and FYNNEI. This CDR3 is built from 15 residues.

The gene calls are TRBV5-1 and TRBJ2-7, with 7 bases identical to TRBD1. This CDR3 has 15 amino acids. The trim removed 0 bases at V and 2 bases at J, leaving 5 bases unmatched. Germline CDR1 SGHRS, CDR2 YFSETQ. The CDR3 DNA follows: TGCGCCAGCAGCTTGGGGGGACAGACAACCTACGAGCAGTACTTC. Translation gives CASSLGGQTTYEQYF.

This chain connects TRBV10-3 to TRBJ2-3; 8 positions match TRBD1. This CDR3 comprises 14 residues. Germline V CDR1 and CDR2: ENHRY, SYGVKD. V lost 8 bases, J lost 1 base, and 5 bases stayed unmatched. This chain's CDR3 is CAIRTGGGTDTQYF. The CDR3, as DNA: TGTGCCATCCGTACAGGGGGAGGCACAGATACGCAGTATTTT.

This clone appeared a few times. The chain joins TRBV19 to TRBJ2-7; 8 bases agree with TRBD1. This CDR3 comprises 13 residues. Germline V gene data show CDR1 as LNHDA and CDR2 as SQIVND (reference sequence). V shed 5 bases and J 6 bases; nucleotides not matched to a gene: 6. The DNA for the CDR3 is TGTGCCAGTAGTCGGGCAGGGGGCGGCGAGCAGTACTTC. It encodes CASSRAGGGEQYF.

V and J are TRBV5-4 and TRBJ2-7; TRBD2 agrees at 11 bases. The CDR3 is 20 amino acids. Germline CDR1 is SGHNT and CDR2 is YYREEE (reference sequence). The trim removed 4 bases at V and 0 bases at J, leaving 18 bases unmatched. Written as DNA, the CDR3 is TGTGCCAGCAGCCTGGGCGTAGCGGGAGGGCCCTCCGGTAGCTCCTACGAGCAGTACTTC. Translated, it gives CASSLGVAGGPSGSSYEQYF.

This sequence joins TRBV3-1 (or the pseudogene TRBV3-2) and TRBJ2-1, with 12 bases lining up with TRBD2. The CDR3 extends over 16 amino acids. The trim removed 1 base at V and 4 bases at J, leaving 2 bases unmatched. Germline CDR1 reads LGHDT; CDR2 reads YNNKEL (reference sequence). DNA of the CDR3: TGTGCCAGCAGCCAAGTCGGGACTAGCGGGTACAATGAGCAGTTCTTC. It yields the protein CASSQVGTSGYNEQFF.